This TCR beta chain stems from a study of vaccination effects on CD4 cells after COVID-19. Repertoires were generated with immunoSEQ multiplex PCR, while TCRdb's copy carries only in-frame clones and drops some. The sample holds roughly 30,000 clones, about 71% seen once. CD4+ T cell isolation took place after 10 days of culture. None of the vaccinated had previously contracted SARS-CoV-2, and their nucleocapsid antibodies tested negative. Cultures had half their medium replaced with IL-2 medium on days 3 and 7. Remarks on this clone: The antigen remains unidentified.

Trimming cost V 7 bases and J 7 bases; bases outside gene matches: 17. This CDR3 has 16 amino acids. In germline, CDR1 is GTSNPN, CDR2 SVGIG (reference sequence). This TCR derives from a human donor who received a COVID-19 vaccine. Here the sequenced sample was CD4+ T cells from PBMCs cultured without peptide, taken before COVID-19 vaccination. The chain carries TRBV30 and TRBJ1-2, with TRBD1 matching 11 bases. Here the CDR3 DNA reads TGTGCCTTGATGGAACGGACAGGGGGCGTATCGAGTGGCTACACCTTC. It specifies CALMERTGGVSSGYTF.